The clone carrying this TCR beta chain appeared a single time. This entry comes from a study of cytotoxic CD8 clonotypes in ibrutinib-treated CLL. The CDR3 is 14 amino acids. Looked up from germline, CDR1 is SGHRS and CDR2 is YFSETQ. Trimming cost V 0 bases and J 7 bases, with 13 bases left between them. Assay: immunoSEQ multiplex PCR; the TCRdb copy retains only in-frame clones and omits some. The profile shows approximately 350,000 clones, over 55% of them singletons. This material consisted of PBMCs, taken after 36 months of ibrutinib treatment. V usage is TRBV5-1 and J usage is TRBJ1-2, with TRBD1 as a possible D gene (5 bases). The origin of this receptor is a human donor with chronic lymphocytic leukemia. The CDR3 sequence: CASSLEAAGAGYTF. The CDR3 region has the DNA TGCGCCAGCAGCTTGGAGGCAGCCGGGGCTGGCTACACCTTC.